The 3 T cell receptor beta chains listed next were all sequenced from one sample in a study of T cells in Graves' hyperthyroidism and ophthalmopathy. The source material, RNA transcripts, was used to amplify TCR beta CDR3 regions. The HTBI primer set was used in a first-round RT-PCR of the TCR CDR3. TCRdb reanalysed the multiplex PCR reads using MiXCR and keeps one entry per CDR3 protein. The table records roughly 570,000 distinct CDR3 sequences, roughly 14% of them present only once. Sequenced input: blood. These receptors all stem from a young woman with Graves' hyperthyroidism.

This clonotype was seen repeatedly, ten times or more. The rearrangement links TRBV7-9 to TRBJ2-1; 9 nucleotides match TRBD2. The CDR3 totals 18 residues. From germline, CDR1 is SEHNR and CDR2 FQNEAQ (reference sequence). Unmatched junction bases numbered 18, after V lost 5 bases and J lost 7 bases. The DNA for the CDR3 is TGTGCCAGCAGCCCGGGGGGTTCTTTACCTAGCGGGATGAATGAGCAGTTCTTC. It codes for CASSPGGSLPSGMNEQFF.

V usage is TRBV6-1 and J usage is TRBJ1-3, with 10 bases fitting TRBD1. After removal of 6 bases from V and 8 bases from J, the junction contained 7 bases not matched to a gene. CDR1 is MNHNS and CDR2 is SASEGT in the germline V gene. The CDR3 totals 14 residues. The CDR3 is CASRRQGADYTIYF. The CDR3 coding sequence is TGTGCCAGCAGGAGACAGGGGGCTGATTACACCATATATTTT.

This clonotype was observed many times. This chain uses TRBV20-1 with TRBJ2-7; tentatively, D is TRBD2 (6 bases). CDR1 DFQATT and CDR2 SNEGSKA come from the germline V gene (reference sequence). With 3 bases removed from V and 3 bases from J, the gap between germline ends came to 15 bases. This CDR3 is 14 amino acids long. The CDR3 sequence: CSASKAGQVYEQYF. The CDR3 DNA sequence: TGCAGTGCTAGCAAAGCGGGCCAGGTCTACGAGCAGTACTTC.